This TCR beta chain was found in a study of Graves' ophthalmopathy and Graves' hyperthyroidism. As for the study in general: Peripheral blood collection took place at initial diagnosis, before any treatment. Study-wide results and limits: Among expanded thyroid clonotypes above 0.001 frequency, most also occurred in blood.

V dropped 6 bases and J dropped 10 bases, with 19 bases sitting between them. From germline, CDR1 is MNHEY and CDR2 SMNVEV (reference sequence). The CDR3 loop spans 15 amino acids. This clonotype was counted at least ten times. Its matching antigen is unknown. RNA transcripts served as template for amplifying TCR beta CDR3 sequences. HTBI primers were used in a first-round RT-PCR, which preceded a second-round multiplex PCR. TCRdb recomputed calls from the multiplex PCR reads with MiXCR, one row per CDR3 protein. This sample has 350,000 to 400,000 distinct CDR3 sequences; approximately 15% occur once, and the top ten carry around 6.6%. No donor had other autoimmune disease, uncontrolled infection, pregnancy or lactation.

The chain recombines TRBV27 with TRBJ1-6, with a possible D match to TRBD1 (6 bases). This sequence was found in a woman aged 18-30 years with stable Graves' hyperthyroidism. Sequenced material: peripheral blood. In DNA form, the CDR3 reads TGTGCCAGCAGATATCAGGGGCAGGGAGGATCACCCCTCCACTTT. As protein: CASRYQGQGGSPLHF.